The 8 T cell receptor beta chains presented below share a single source sample, sequenced in a study of a mutant IDH1 vaccine in newly diagnosed glioma. Time point here: week 47, end of study. Doses consisted of 300 ug of mutant IDH1 20-mer peptide each, paired with topical imiquimod. Their recognized antigens are unknown. Assay used: immunoSEQ multiplex PCR; TCRdb lists only in-frame clones, some missing. Of tens of thousands of clones listed, roughly 72% were seen once; the top ten hold over 4.5%. The sample in question was PBMCs, obtained from a glioma patient whose treatment included an IDH1 peptide vaccine. The receptors here all came from a woman aged 40 to 55 with glioma. Some clones in this sample may be carry-over from other donors' samples.

The chain uses TRBV18 and TRBJ2-1; tentatively, D is TRBD2 (5 bases). V gave up 6 bases and J gave up 3 bases, with 15 bases separating them. Germline V lookup: CDR1 KGHSH, CDR2 LQKENI. The CDR3 spans 15 residues. The CDR3 DNA reads TGTGCCAGCTCCCCTACTAACGGGGTCTACAATGAGCAGTTCTTC. Translated, it gives CASSPTNGVYNEQFF.

The count of this clone is one. This chain's CDR3 is CASSVTGQGQLFF. CDR3 coding DNA: TGTGCCAGCAGCGTGACGGGACAGGGGCAACTGTTTTTT. The chain employs TRBV7-9 and TRBJ1-4; TRBD1 aligns across 10 bases. V lost 5 bases to trimming and J lost 12 bases; unmatched junction nucleotides: 6. This CDR3 is built from 13 residues. The germline V gene has CDR1 SEHNR and CDR2 FQNEAQ (reference sequence).

V gene TRBV9 combines with J gene TRBJ1-2, with D possibly TRBD1 on 5 matching bases. Germline V gene lookup returns CDR1 SGDLS and CDR2 YYNGEE. The CDR3 consists of 13 residues. Trimming removed 7 bases from V and 6 bases from J, with 16 bases in between. CDR3 sequence reads: CASRGGAYDGYTF. The CDR3 DNA sequence: TGTGCCAGCCGGGGAGGGGCCTATGATGGCTACACCTTC.

V gene TRBV6-5 combines with J gene TRBJ2-1; D gene ambiguous. CDR3 size: 16 residues. Germline assignment: CDR1 MNHEY and CDR2 SVGAGI. V was trimmed by 4 bases and J by 0 bases, leaving 13 bases between them. The CDR3 sequence: CASSSASLSSYNEQFF. CDR3 bases: TGTGCCAGCAGTTCCGCGTCGCTCAGCTCCTACAATGAGCAGTTCTTC.

This clone was detected only once. The junction differs from germline at one of its ends, possibly a read error. The CDR3 reads CASSLGQAPRGVF. CDR3 DNA sequence: TGTGCCAGCAGCTTGGGACAGGCCCCGCGGGGGGTCTTT. The chain couples TRBV7-9 to TRBJ1-1; 8 bases fit TRBD1. This CDR3 has 13 amino acids. Germline CDR1 is SEHNR and CDR2 is FQNEAQ (reference sequence).

This chain joins TRBV30 and TRBJ2-7; D gene unclear. Germline loops: CDR1 GTSNPN, CDR2 SVGIG (reference sequence). There are 12 residues in the CDR3. Trimming shortened V by 2 bases and J by 7 bases, and 12 bases separated the two germline ends. This CDR3 is CAWSPPLGEQYF. CDR3 nucleotide sequence: TGTGCCTGGAGTCCACCCCTCGGGGAGCAGTACTTC.

DNA of the CDR3: TGTGCCTGGAGTGCCGGGGAGGAGCAGCCCCAGCATTTT. The encoded protein is CAWSAGEEQPQHF. The rearrangement uses TRBV30 and TRBJ1-5, with no clear D. Per germline, CDR1 GTSNPN and CDR2 SVGIG (reference sequence). The ends were cut back, 1 base at V and 7 bases at J, with 11 bases in the middle. The CDR3 consists of 13 residues.

The rearrangement joins TRBV7-9 to TRBJ1-6; possibly TRBD1 for D (6 bases). Looked up from germline, CDR1 is SEHNR and CDR2 is FQNEAQ (reference sequence). CDR3 size: 15 residues. The germline V and J ends were trimmed by 1 base and 5 bases, with 9 bases remaining between them. The CDR3 spells CASSLGTADNSPLHF. In nucleotides, the CDR3 is TGTGCCAGCAGCTTAGGGACAGCAGATAATTCACCCCTCCACTTT.